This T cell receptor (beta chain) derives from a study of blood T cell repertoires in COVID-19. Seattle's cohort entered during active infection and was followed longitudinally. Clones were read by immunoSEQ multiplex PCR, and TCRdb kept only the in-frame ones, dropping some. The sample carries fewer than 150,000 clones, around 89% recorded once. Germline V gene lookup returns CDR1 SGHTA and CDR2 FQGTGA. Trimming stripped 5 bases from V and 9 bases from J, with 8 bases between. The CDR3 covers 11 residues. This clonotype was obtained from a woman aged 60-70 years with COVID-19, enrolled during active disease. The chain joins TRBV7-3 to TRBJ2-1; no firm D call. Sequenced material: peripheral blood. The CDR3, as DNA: TGTGCCAGCAGCCTATATGGTGAGCAGTTCTTC. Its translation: CASSLYGEQFF. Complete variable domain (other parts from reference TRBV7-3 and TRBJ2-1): GAGVSQTPSNKVTEKGKYVELRCDPISGHTALYWYRQSLGQGPEFLIYFQGTGAADDSGLPNDRFFAVRPEGSVSTLKIQRTERGDSAVYLCASSLYGEQFFGPGTRLTVL.